This entry features one TCR beta chain sequence. The sample holds one count of this clone. No antigen is known for it. No clone much larger than this one lies a single base away; base qualities are absent. This sample stems from a study of T cell responses to AZD1222 COVID-19 vaccine (dated by TCRdb to the early 2020s). With regard to the full study: A total of 233 trial participants underwent TCR sequencing, of whom 207 received two doses of AZD1222 and about 26 received two doses of the MenACWY control vaccine. Trial participants were enrolled by age into subgroups of 18-55, 56-69 and 70-plus years, and around 140, 26 and 57 TCR-sequenced participants, respectively, were included in these subgroups.

The CDR3 regions of human TCRbeta chains were analyzed by immunosequencing. The published analysis was carried out like this. Repertoire TCRs were checked for matches against a reference library of SARS-CoV-2-specific TCRs that had been generated using the MIRA antigen-specificity platform. Breadth was defined as the fraction of unique TCRs that were SARS-CoV-2-associated, and depth was defined as the fraction of total T cells that were SARS-CoV-2-associated. Using the MIRA data, each spike-specific TCR was assigned both to the spike region to which the TCR was reactive and to a CD4 or CD8 class. Log10-transformed breadth and depth values were compared by one-way ANOVA with Sidak's multiple comparisons tests. In TCRdb, the immuneACCESS table is reduced to in-frame sequences with V and J assigned. These tables do not hold every clone; where another copy was compared, an unresolved V gene accounts for under half, and the others remain unexplained. V and J calls and clone size are given by that table; D and trimming were obtained from the DNA. Counted in this sample were around 120,000 clones; around 80% of them appeared once. The top ten hold over 25% of the sample.

The meaning of the sample's time point label: about 28 days (+/-7) after the second vaccine dose. AZD1222 recipients whose second dose came at about 4 weeks and those whose second dose came at about 12 weeks were combined into one group, since spike-specific TCR depth and breadth did not differ between the two schedules. Samples from vaccinated people were obtained from the UK trials COV001 and COV002, which included a single-blind randomized controlled phase 2/3 trial of AZD1222 (ChAdOx1 nCoV-19) in healthy adults. For TCRbeta chain sequencing, PBMC samples from trial participants were taken at day 0 and at day 28 after the second dose. Summary of the overall study and its limitations: Because no samples from the day 14 peak response were available, repertoires could be characterized only after the peak T cell response. Nearly half of unique spike-specific TCRs reportedly recognized epitopes outside regions mutated in the B.1.351 and B.1.1.7 variants. Participants were mostly white British and included more females than males, and it was suggested by the authors that clonal diversity may have been underestimated. After two AZD1222 doses, spike-specific TCR breadth and depth were significantly higher than at day 0 and than in MenACWY recipients. CD4 TCRs associated with the vaccine covered the entire spike protein, and the dominant responses were in regions 160-218 and 743-854. Conclusions about previously exposed vaccinees are limited because only six or seven AZD1222 recipients were SARS-CoV-2 seropositive at baseline. In the small 56-69-year group, the increase in depth fell short of significance, most likely because of low power.

The germline V gene supplies CDR1 SGHRS and CDR2 YFSETQ. V is reduced by 1 base and J by 4 bases, leaving a spacing of 8 bases between them. The cysteine opens and the phenylalanine closes a CDR3 of 13 amino acids. The sequence is cut down to CDR3 DNA, 39 bases in frame from base 1. The sequence links TRBV5-1 to TRBJ1-2; no confident D gene assignment can be made. The sample here was peripheral blood, taken 28 days after the second AZD1222 dose. The sequence came from an adult who received the AZD1222 COVID-19 vaccine. DNA sequence: TGCGCCAGCAGCTTGTCCAGCAGCTATGGCTACACCTTC. This codes for CASSLSSSYGYTF.